The clone carrying this T cell receptor (beta chain) has only a few counts. Antigen unknown. The data stem from a study of regulatory and conventional T cells in RAG deficiency. Study observations and caveats: Patient subsets had shorter CDR3s; Omenn Treg-Tconv overlap exceeded 80%. Omenn syndrome and CID/AS patients had approximately 91-fold fewer unique Treg TCR beta sequences, versus about 10-fold elsewhere. In Omenn syndrome, sorted "Tregs" may be peripherally activated cells.

CDR3 length equals 14 residues. Germline V gene sequence: CDR1 KGHSH, CDR2 LQKENI. V gave up 6 bases and J gave up 2 bases, with 13 bases separating them. This table comes from immunoSEQ multiplex PCR, and its TCRdb copy is limited to in-frame clones, with some not included. The sample holds 30,000 to 40,000 clones, about 89% seen once. The data were also submitted as part of a second study, on regulatory T cells. This second report adds: The primer mix had 52 TRBV and 13 TRBJ primers.

The chain joins TRBV18 to TRBJ1-1; D uncertain. The receptor was isolated from a human donor in good health. Sequenced sample: CD8+ T cells sorted from blood. The CDR3 nucleotides read TGTGCCAGCTCGCAGACGACGGGAAACACTGAAGCTTTCTTT. Translating it yields CASSQTTGNTEAFF.